The source of this TCR beta chain is a study of blood T cell repertoires in COVID-19. Study overall: Samples came from the United States, Italy and Spain, spanning acute and convalescent COVID-19.

From germline, CDR1 is SNHLY and CDR2 FYNNEI. CDR3 length equals 16 residues. V lost 2 bases and J 1 base, leaving 11 bases between the germline ends. Authors' analysis steps: It was from reference gene primer amplification that nucleated cell counts were estimated. The data were produced by immunoSEQ multiplex PCR, yet TCRdb's version contains in-frame clones alone and is incomplete. For V, J and clone size, that table is used; D and trimming come from the DNA. The table includes 95,000 to 100,000 clones, 85% detected once. The chain carries TRBV2 and TRBJ2-2; a weak D match, TRBD1 (5 bases). The receptor comes from a woman aged 70-85 years with active or convalescent COVID-19. Sequencing was done on a sample of peripheral blood. CDR3 residues: CASSERRAENTGELFF. The DNA of the CDR3 is TGTGCCAGCAGTGAACGCAGGGCTGAGAACACCGGGGAGCTGTTTTTT.